This TCR beta chain was observed in a study of OX40 agonist ivuxolimab in advanced cancers. Study background: Prior checkpoint blockade (anti-PD-1, anti-PD-L1 or anti-CTLA-4) was permitted; around 37% had it.

Of note for this clone: Its antigen is currently unknown.

The CDR3 runs 15 residues. Germline V gene data show CDR1 as ENHRY and CDR2 as SYGVKD. V lost 3 bases and J lost 10, with 21 bases in between. General study results and limits: Expanded clones were, on average, more numerous in CD8+ T cells than in CD4+.

The data were produced by immunoSEQ multiplex PCR, yet TCRdb's version contains in-frame clones alone and is incomplete. The sample has some 90,000 clones, more than 70% seen once; the top ten hold about 4.5%. Autoimmune disease history or systemic immunosuppression led to patient exclusion. The V call is TRBV10-3, the J call TRBJ1-2, with D possibly being TRBD1 (5 bases). The source material was CD4+ or CD8+ T cells sorted from blood, sampled in a trial of the OX40 agonist ivuxolimab. The receptor was derived from an adult with an advanced solid tumor such as melanoma, head and neck, liver or kidney cancer. The CDR3 DNA reads TGTGCCATCAGTGACCTCACCCGGGACGGGGGGGACTACACCTTC. This translates into CAISDLTRDGGDYTF.